A selection of T cell receptor beta chains follows, all from one sample in a study of blood T cells in healthy people across ages. MiXCR, applied by TCRdb to the 5' RACE reads, yields one record per CDR3 protein. Of under 2,000,000 distinct CDR3 sequences in the sample, roughly 49% were seen once. Sequencing was carried out using blood. These receptors were obtained from a woman aged 40 to 50 in good health. Both conserved end residues are part of each CDR3. Each record gives: clone size, J gene, D gene, V gene, CDR3 protein, CDR3 DNA. A D gene is named only where the DNA matches it firmly. Size is stated for part of the rows, as once, few or many counts, or as a class when the clone is expanded.

few TRBJ1-1 NA TRBV6-2/TRBV6-3 CASTLITGQRNTEAFF TGTGCCAGCACTCTAATAACCGGACAGAGGAACACTGAAGCTTTCTTT
NA TRBJ1-6 NA TRBV3-1 CASSQNRAHSPLHF TGTGCCAGCAGCCAGAACAGGGCACATTCACCCCTCCACTTT
NA TRBJ2-3 NA TRBV5-1 CASSLTRGSSTDTQYF TGCGCCAGCAGCTTGACCAGAGGATCTAGCACAGATACGCAGTATTTT
NA TRBJ2-3 NA TRBV18 CASSRLTGSTDTQYF TGTGCCAGCTCACGACTGACGGGGAGCACAGATACGCAGTATTTT
NA TRBJ2-7 NA TRBV24-1 CAPLIPGDSSPSYEQYF TGTGCCCCGTTGATCCCTGGAGACTCCTCTCCATCCTACGAGCAGTACTTC
few TRBJ2-3 NA TRBV5-1 CASSADLGTQYF TGCGCCAGCAGCGCGGACTTGGGAACGCAGTATTTT
few TRBJ2-4 NA TRBV5-6 CASSLGVYRQNIQYF TGTGCCAGCAGCTTGGGGGTGTACCGCCAAAACATTCAGTACTTC
NA TRBJ1-5 NA TRBV6-6 CASTVSTQPQHF TGTGCCAGCACCGTAAGCACTCAGCCCCAGCATTTT
few TRBJ2-5 NA TRBV11-3 CASSVSGREETQYF TGTGCCAGCAGTGTTTCGGGGCGAGAGGAGACCCAGTACTTC
NA TRBJ2-3 TRBD1 TRBV20-1 CSASMQGAGKDTQYF TGCAGTGCTTCAATGCAGGGGGCAGGGAAAGATACGCAGTATTTT
NA TRBJ2-1 NA TRBV19 CAVGRGEQFF TGTGCCGTCGGTCGGGGTGAGCAGTTCTTC
few TRBJ1-1 TRBD1 TRBV7-9 CASSPIKTGASNTEAFF TGTGCCAGCAGCCCTATTAAAACAGGGGCTTCGAACACTGAAGCTTTCTTT
few TRBJ2-3 NA TRBV4-3 CASSQDRTGSDTQYF TGCGCCAGCAGCCAAGATAGAACGGGTTCAGATACGCAGTATTTT
NA TRBJ1-5 NA TRBV29-1 CSVGFNNQPQHF TGCAGCGTTGGATTTAATAATCAGCCCCAGCATTTT
NA TRBJ2-5 TRBD1 TRBV3-1 CASSHRDRGKLETQYF TGTGCCAGCAGCCACCGGGACAGGGGGAAACTGGAGACCCAGTACTTC
few TRBJ2-7 NA TRBV7-2 CASSLSGTGGVEQYF TGTGCCAGCAGCCTTTCCGGTACAGGGGGGGTCGAGCAGTACTTC
NA TRBJ1-2 NA TRBV25-1 CASRKNSGYGYTF TGTGCCAGCCGCAAAAATTCCGGCTATGGCTACACCTTC
few TRBJ2-3 TRBD1 TRBV6-5 CASSSPGTGGSDTQYF TGTGCCAGCAGCTCTCCCGGGACAGGGGGATCAGATACGCAGTATTTT
once TRBJ1-6 TRBD1 TRBV12-3/TRBV12-4 CASTYDRGTLTYNSPLHF TGTGCCAGCACCTACGACAGGGGAACTCTTACCTATAATTCACCCCTCCACTTT
NA TRBJ2-1 TRBD2 TRBV20-1 CSAGTSGGAREQFF TGCAGTGCCGGGACTAGCGGGGGGGCACGCGAGCAGTTCTTC
few TRBJ2-5 TRBD2 TRBV9 CASSIGLAGAGETQYF TGTGCCAGCAGTATTGGACTAGCGGGGGCCGGAGAGACCCAGTACTTC
NA TRBJ2-3 NA TRBV14 CASSQDAWTDTQYF TGTGCCAGCAGCCAAGATGCCTGGACAGATACGCAGTATTTT
NA TRBJ1-2 NA TRBV10-3 CAISEHTGTNYGYTF TGTGCCATCAGTGAACACACGGGAACTAACTATGGCTACACCTTC
many TRBJ2-1 TRBD2 TRBV12-3/TRBV12-4 CASRTGTREFFNEQFF TGTGCCAGCAGAACAGGGACTAGAGAGTTTTTCAATGAGCAGTTCTTC
NA TRBJ1-1 NA TRBV12-3/TRBV12-4 CASGRDGTNTEAFF TGTGCCAGTGGCCGGGACGGAACGAACACTGAAGCTTTCTTT
NA TRBJ2-1 TRBD1 TRBV10-3 CAIRTGTGNDEQFF TGTGCCATCAGAACCGGGACAGGGAACGATGAGCAGTTCTTC
NA TRBJ2-7 NA TRBV20-1 CSGGWGGPYEQYF TGCAGTGGCGGCTGGGGGGGGCCGTACGAGCAGTACTTC
few TRBJ2-7 TRBD1 TRBV6-2/TRBV6-3 CANRGTYEQYF TGTGCCAACAGGGGTACCTACGAGCAGTACTTC
few TRBJ2-5 NA TRBV10-3 CAIRGDQTETQYF TGTGCCATCAGGGGGGACCAGACGGAGACCCAGTACTTC
NA TRBJ1-2 NA TRBV20-1 CSAVESYGYTF TGCAGTGCCGTCGAGAGTTATGGCTACACCTTC
NA TRBJ1-2 TRBD1 TRBV7-2 CASSLQTGVGGYTF TGTGCCAGCAGCTTACAAACAGGGGTAGGCGGCTACACCTTC
NA TRBJ1-5 NA TRBV15 CATSRDRFGRGGNQPQHF TGTGCCACCAGCAGAGATCGGTTCGGAAGGGGTGGCAATCAGCCCCAGCATTTT
NA TRBJ2-6 NA TRBV4-3 CASSQEWVKGVSGANVLTF TGCGCCAGCAGCCAAGAATGGGTGAAGGGGGTATCTGGGGCCAACGTCCTGACTTTC
NA TRBJ2-5 NA TRBV28 CAVQSFQETQYF TGTGCCGTACAGAGTTTCCAAGAGACCCAGTACTTC
few TRBJ2-7 NA TRBV21-1 CASSPERQGPPGGVYEQYF TGTGCCAGCAGTCCTGAGAGACAGGGGCCCCCAGGGGGAGTCTACGAGCAGTACTTC
NA TRBJ2-4 NA TRBV7-3 CASSLTPAGLDIQYF TGTGCCAGCAGCTTAACCCCGGCGGGATTGGACATTCAGTACTTC
few TRBJ1-2 NA TRBV24-1 CATSALPGGHYGYTF TGTGCCACCAGTGCCCTGCCCGGGGGTCACTATGGCTACACCTTC
NA TRBJ2-5 NA TRBV12-3/TRBV12-4 CASSREGPTAQYF TGTGCCAGCAGCCGCGAGGGTCCCACGGCCCAGTACTTC
NA TRBJ2-4 TRBD1 TRBV18 CASSMGIGQVKNIQYF TGTGCCAGCTCAATGGGGATCGGACAGGTCAAAAACATTCAGTACTTC
few TRBJ2-4 NA TRBV10-2 CASSERENIQYF TGCGCCAGCAGTGAGCGGGAAAACATTCAGTACTTC
few TRBJ2-7 NA TRBV5-1 CASSPDINSYEQYF TGCGCCAGCAGCCCGGACATAAACTCCTACGAGCAGTACTTC
NA TRBJ2-3 NA TRBV20-1 CSARDMQLTDTQYF TGCAGTGCTAGAGATATGCAGCTTACAGATACGCAGTATTTT
NA TRBJ2-5 NA TRBV12-3/TRBV12-4 CASSLGGWRNQETQYF TGTGCCAGCAGTTTAGGTGGTTGGAGGAACCAAGAGACCCAGTACTTC
NA TRBJ2-3 TRBD1 TRBV20-1 CSSRDRGHSTDTQYF TGCAGTTCTCGGGACAGGGGGCACAGCACAGATACGCAGTATTTT
NA TRBJ2-3 TRBD2 TRBV7-2 CASKRGLASGGLRDTQYF TGTGCCAGCAAGAGGGGGCTGGCTAGCGGGGGGCTGAGAGATACGCAGTATTTT
many TRBJ1-2 NA TRBV9 CASSSGRGGYTF TGTGCCAGCAGCTCCGGGAGGGGGGGCTACACCTTC
NA TRBJ1-5 NA TRBV28 CASSPGRGGGNQPQHF TGTGCCAGCAGCCCGGGGAGGGGAGGAGGGAATCAGCCCCAGCATTTT
once TRBJ1-4 TRBD1 TRBV7-2 CASSRSTGGLDEKLFF TGTGCCAGCAGTCGCTCCACAGGGGGCTTGGATGAAAAACTGTTTTTT
few TRBJ2-1 NA TRBV10-3 CAISEPTNGRGDEQFF TGTGCCATCAGTGAGCCAACAAATGGGAGAGGGGACGAGCAGTTCTTC
NA TRBJ2-5 TRBD1 TRBV18 CASSAQTGQETQYF TGTGCCAGCTCCGCCCAGACAGGGCAAGAGACCCAGTACTTC
NA TRBJ2-3 NA TRBV4-1 CASSNPWEQFEDTQYF TGCGCCAGCAGCAACCCATGGGAGCAGTTCGAAGATACGCAGTATTTT
NA TRBJ2-1 NA TRBV20-1 CSVPVRSSSYNEQFF TGCAGTGTCCCGGTACGGTCGAGCTCCTACAATGAGCAGTTCTTC